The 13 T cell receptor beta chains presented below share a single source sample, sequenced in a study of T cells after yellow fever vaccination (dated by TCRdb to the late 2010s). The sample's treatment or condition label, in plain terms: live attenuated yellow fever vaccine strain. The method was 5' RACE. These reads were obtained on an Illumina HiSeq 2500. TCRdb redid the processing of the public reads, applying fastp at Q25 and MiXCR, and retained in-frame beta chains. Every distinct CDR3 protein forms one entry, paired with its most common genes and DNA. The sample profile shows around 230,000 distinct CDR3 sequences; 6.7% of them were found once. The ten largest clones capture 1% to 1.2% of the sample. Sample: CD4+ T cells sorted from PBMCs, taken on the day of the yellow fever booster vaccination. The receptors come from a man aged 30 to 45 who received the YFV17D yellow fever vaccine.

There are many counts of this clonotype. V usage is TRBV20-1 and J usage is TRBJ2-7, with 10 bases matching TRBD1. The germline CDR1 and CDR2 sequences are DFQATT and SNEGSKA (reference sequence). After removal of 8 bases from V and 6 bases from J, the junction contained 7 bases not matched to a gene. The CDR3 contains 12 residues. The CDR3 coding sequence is TGCAGTACGGGACAGGGGACGGGCGAGCAGTACTTC. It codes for CSTGQGTGEQYF.

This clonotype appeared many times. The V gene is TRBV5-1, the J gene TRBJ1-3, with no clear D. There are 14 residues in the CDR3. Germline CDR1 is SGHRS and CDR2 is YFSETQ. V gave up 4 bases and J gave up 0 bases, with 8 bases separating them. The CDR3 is CASSEFISGNTIYF. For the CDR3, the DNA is TGCGCCAGCAGCGAGTTCATCTCTGGAAACACCATATATTTT.

The CDR3 loop reads CSVGGEGYNEQFF. CDR3 DNA sequence: TGCAGCGTCGGGGGAGAGGGCTACAATGAGCAGTTCTTC. This sequence joins TRBV29-1 and TRBJ2-1; TRBD2 is a possible D gene (6 bases). The CDR3 is 13 residues long. Deletions cut 6 bases from V and 3 bases from J, with 12 bases between. The V gene's germline CDR1 is SQVTM and CDR2 ANQGSEA.

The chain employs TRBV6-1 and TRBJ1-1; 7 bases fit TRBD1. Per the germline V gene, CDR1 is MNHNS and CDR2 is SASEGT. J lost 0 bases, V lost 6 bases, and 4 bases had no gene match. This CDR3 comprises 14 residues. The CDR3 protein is CASRETGLNTEAFF. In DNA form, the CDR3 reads TGTGCCAGCAGGGAGACAGGGCTGAACACTGAAGCTTTCTTT.

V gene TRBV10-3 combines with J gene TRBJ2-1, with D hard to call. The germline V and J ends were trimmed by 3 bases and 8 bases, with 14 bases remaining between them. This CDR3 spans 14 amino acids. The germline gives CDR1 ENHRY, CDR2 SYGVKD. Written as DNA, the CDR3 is TGTGCCATCAGTGACCTTACCAAGGGCGATGAGCAGTTCTTC. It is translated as CAISDLTKGDEQFF.

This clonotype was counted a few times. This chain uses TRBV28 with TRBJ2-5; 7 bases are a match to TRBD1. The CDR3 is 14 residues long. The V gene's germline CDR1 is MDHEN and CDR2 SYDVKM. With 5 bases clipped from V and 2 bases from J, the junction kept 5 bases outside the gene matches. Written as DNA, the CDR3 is TGTGCCAGCAGTATCGGGACAGTACAAGAGACCCAGTACTTC. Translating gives CASSIGTVQETQYF.

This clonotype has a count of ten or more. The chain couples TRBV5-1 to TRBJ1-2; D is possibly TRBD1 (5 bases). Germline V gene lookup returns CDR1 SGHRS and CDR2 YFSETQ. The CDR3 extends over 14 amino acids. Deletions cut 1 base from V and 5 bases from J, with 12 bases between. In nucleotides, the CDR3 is TGCGCCAGCAGCTTGACAGGCGACGGGTATGGCTACACCTTC. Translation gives CASSLTGDGYGYTF.

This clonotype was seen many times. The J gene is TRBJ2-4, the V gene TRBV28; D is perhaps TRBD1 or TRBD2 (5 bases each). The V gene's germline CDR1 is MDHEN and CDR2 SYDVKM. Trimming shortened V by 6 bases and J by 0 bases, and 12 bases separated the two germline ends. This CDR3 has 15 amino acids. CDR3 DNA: TGTGCCAGCAGACGAGGGGCGCTAGCCAAAAACATTCAGTACTTC. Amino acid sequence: CASRRGALAKNIQYF.

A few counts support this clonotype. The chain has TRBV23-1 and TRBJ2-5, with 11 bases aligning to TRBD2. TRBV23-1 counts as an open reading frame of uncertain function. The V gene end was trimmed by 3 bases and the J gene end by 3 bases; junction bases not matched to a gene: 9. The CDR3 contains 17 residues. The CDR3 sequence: CASSQSLAGVGEETQYF. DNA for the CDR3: TGCGCCAGCAGTCAGTCACTAGCGGGAGTTGGGGAAGAGACCCAGTACTTC.

CDR3 sequence: CAWSGGQGAQFF. CDR3 bases: TGTGCCTGGAGTGGGGGACAGGGAGCGCAGTTCTTC. The chain recombines TRBV30 with TRBJ2-1; 9 bases align to TRBD1. Unmatched junction bases numbered 4, after V lost 1 base and J lost 12 bases. The CDR3 covers 12 residues. Germline values: CDR1 GTSNPN, CDR2 SVGIG (reference sequence).

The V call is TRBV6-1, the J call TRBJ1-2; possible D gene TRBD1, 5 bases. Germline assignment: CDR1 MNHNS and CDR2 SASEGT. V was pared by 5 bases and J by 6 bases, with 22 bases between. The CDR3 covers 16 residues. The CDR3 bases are TGTGCCAGCAGTCCCTCCCGGGTCAGGGACCTCCATGGCTACACCTTC. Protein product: CASSPSRVRDLHGYTF.

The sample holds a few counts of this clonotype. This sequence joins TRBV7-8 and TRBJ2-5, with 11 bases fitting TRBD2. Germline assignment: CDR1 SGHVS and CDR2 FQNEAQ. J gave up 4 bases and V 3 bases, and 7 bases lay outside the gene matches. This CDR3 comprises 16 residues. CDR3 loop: CASSFTLAGGLETQYF. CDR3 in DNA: TGTGCCAGCAGCTTTACTCTAGCGGGAGGTTTAGAGACCCAGTACTTC.

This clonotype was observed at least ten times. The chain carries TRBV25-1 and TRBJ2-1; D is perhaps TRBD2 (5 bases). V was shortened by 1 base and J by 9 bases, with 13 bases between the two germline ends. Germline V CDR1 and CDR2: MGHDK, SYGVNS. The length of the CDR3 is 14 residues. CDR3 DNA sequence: TGTGCCAGCAGTGAATTCGGGGTGGGTACTGAGCAGTTCTTC. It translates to CASSEFGVGTEQFF.